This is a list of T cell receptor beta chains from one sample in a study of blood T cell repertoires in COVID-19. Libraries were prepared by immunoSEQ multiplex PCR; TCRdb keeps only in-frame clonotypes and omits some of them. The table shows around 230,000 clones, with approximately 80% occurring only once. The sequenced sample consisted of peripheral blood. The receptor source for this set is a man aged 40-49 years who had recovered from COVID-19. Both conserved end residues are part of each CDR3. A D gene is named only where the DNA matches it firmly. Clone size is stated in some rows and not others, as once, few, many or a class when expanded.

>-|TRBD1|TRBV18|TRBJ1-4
CASSPRQGTNEKLFF
TGTGCCAGCTCACCCCGACAGGGGACTAATGAAAAACTGTTTTTT
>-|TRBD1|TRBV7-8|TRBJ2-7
CASSHAGGAEQYF
TGTGCCAGCAGCCACGCAGGGGGCGCGGAGCAGTACTTC
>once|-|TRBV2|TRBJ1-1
CASRVGQNTEAFF
TGTGCCAGCAGAGTGGGACAGAACACTGAAGCTTTCTTT
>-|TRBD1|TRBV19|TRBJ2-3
CASSRTGDKSTDTQYF
TGTGCCAGTAGTCGGACAGGGGATAAGAGCACAGATACGCAGTATTTT
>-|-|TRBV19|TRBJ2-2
CASTIQTIATGELFF
TGTGCCAGTACCATCCAAACTATCGCAACCGGGGAGCTGTTTTTT
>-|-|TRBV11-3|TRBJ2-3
CASSLGGRTTDTQYF
TGTGCCAGCAGCTTAGGGGGGCGGACCACAGATACGCAGTATTTT
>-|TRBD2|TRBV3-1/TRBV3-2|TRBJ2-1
CASSQDRTSGSSYNEQFF
TGTGCCAGCAGCCAAGATCGGACTAGCGGGAGCTCCTACAATGAGCAGTTCTTC
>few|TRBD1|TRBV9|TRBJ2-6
CASSPWDRPSSGANVLTF
TGTGCCAGCAGCCCATGGGACAGGCCTAGCTCTGGGGCCAACGTCCTGACTTTC
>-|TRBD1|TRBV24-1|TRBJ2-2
CATSDPQGANTGELFF
TGTGCCACCAGTGATCCACAGGGGGCGAACACCGGGGAGCTGTTTTTT
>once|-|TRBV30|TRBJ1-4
CAWSVLMGEKLFF
TGTGCCTGGAGTGTACTAATGGGTGAAAAACTGTTTTTT
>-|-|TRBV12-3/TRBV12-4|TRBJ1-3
CASSPSSYTIYF
TGTGCCAGCAGTCCCAGTAGCTACACCATATATTTT
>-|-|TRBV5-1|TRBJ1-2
CASSLGQGTNYGGAF
TGCGCCAGCAGCCTGGGACAAGGGACTAACTATGGAGGGGCCTTC
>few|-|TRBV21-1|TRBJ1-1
CASSKGGGFAVDGNTEAFF
TGTGCCAGCAGCAAAGGCGGGGGGTTTGCGGTCGATGGGAACACTGAAGCTTTCTTT
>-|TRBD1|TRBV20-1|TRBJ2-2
CSASQTGGLDTGELFF
TGCAGTGCTAGTCAAACAGGGGGCTTGGACACCGGGGAGCTGTTTTTT
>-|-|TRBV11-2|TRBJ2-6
CASSLIGNVLTF
TGTGCCAGCAGCTTAATCGGCAACGTCCTGACTTTC
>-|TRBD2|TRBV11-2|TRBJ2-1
CASSPRTSGRGEQFF
TGTGCCAGCAGCCCACGGACTAGCGGGAGAGGTGAGCAGTTCTTC
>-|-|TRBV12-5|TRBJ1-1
CASGLSRDTEAFF
TGTGCTAGTGGTCTCAGCCGGGACACTGAAGCTTTCTTT
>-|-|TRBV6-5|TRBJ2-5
CASSREFFQETQYF
TGTGCCAGCAGCCGGGAGTTCTTCCAAGAGACCCAGTACTTC
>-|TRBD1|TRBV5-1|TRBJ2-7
CASSQTGVAYEQYF
TGCGCCAGCAGCCAGACAGGGGTGGCGTACGAGCAGTACTTC
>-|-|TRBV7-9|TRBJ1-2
CASSLGTGNGYTF
TGTGCCAGCAGCTTAGGCACAGGGAATGGCTACACCTTC
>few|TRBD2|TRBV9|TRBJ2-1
CASSVSSGRYEQFF
TGTGCCAGCAGCGTTTCTAGCGGGAGATATGAGCAGTTCTTC
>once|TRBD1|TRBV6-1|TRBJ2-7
CASSERTGPYEQYF
TGTGCCAGCAGTGAGAGGACAGGCCCCTACGAGCAGTACTTC
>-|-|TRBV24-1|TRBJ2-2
CAAGSNTGELFF
TGTGCCGCCGGGAGCAACACCGGGGAGCTGTTTTTT
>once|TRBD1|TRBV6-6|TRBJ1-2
CASSYERTGNYGYTF
TGTGCCAGCAGTTACGAGAGGACAGGGAACTATGGCTACACCTTC
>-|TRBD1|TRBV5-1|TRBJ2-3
CASSLALTGGTDTQYF
TGCGCCAGCAGCTTGGCCCTGACAGGGGGCACAGATACGCAGTATTTT
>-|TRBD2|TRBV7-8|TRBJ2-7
CASRGSLRLAGEWVVDEQYF
TGTGCCAGCCGAGGGAGTTTGCGGCTAGCGGGAGAGTGGGTCGTGGACGAGCAGTACTTC
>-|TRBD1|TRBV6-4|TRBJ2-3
CASSETGSTDTQYF
TGTGCCAGCAGTGAGACAGGGAGCACAGATACGCAGTATTTT
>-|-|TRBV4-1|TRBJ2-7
CASSQIPVQGFREQYF
TGCGCCAGCAGCCAAATACCGGTACAGGGATTTCGCGAGCAGTACTTC
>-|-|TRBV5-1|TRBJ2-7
CASRPLGGPLEQYF
TGCGCCAGCAGGCCCCTAGGCGGGCCCCTAGAGCAGTACTTC
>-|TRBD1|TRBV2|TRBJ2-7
CASSGTGTGSYEQYF
TGTGCCAGCAGTGGCACCGGGACAGGTTCCTACGAGCAGTACTTC
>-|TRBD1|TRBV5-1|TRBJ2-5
CASSLGTVQETQYF
TGCGCCAGCAGCCTAGGGACAGTTCAAGAGACCCAGTACTTC
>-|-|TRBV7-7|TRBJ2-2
CASSLARPPITGELFF
TGTGCTAGCAGCTTAGCGCGGCCCCCCATCACCGGGGAGCTGTTTTTT
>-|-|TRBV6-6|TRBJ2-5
CASSYRGGSQETQYF
TGTGCCAGCAGTTATCGGGGAGGTTCCCAAGAGACCCAGTACTTC
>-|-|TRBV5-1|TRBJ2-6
CASTPYDPGANVLTF
TGCGCCAGCACCCCCTATGATCCTGGGGCCAACGTCCTGACTTTC
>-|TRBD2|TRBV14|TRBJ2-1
CASSQTLAGPGNEQFF
TGTGCCAGCAGCCAAACGCTAGCGGGGCCAGGGAATGAGCAGTTCTTC
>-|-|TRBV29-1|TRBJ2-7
CSPRGGSPSSYEQYF
TGCAGCCCCCGGGGTGGCTCGCCCAGCTCCTACGAGCAGTACTTC
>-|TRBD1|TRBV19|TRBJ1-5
CASRPTGADQPQHF
TGTGCCAGTCGTCCGACAGGGGCGGATCAGCCCCAGCATTTT
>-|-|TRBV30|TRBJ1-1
CAWSLRGAEAFF
TGTGCCTGGAGTCTTCGAGGCGCTGAAGCTTTCTTT
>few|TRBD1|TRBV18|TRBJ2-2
CASSDRACTGELFF
TGTGCCAGCTCAGACAGGGCTTGCACCGGGGAGCTGTTTTTT
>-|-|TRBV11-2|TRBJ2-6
CASSSEGTGANVLTF
TGTGCCAGCAGCTCCGAGGGTACTGGGGCCAACGTCCTGACTTTC
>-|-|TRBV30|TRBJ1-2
CAWSVFGYGYTF
TGTGCCTGGAGTGTATTCGGGTATGGCTACACCTTC
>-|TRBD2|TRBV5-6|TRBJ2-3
CASSPTSGGVPNTQYF
TGTGCCAGCAGCCCAACTAGCGGGGGGGTACCAAATACGCAGTATTTT
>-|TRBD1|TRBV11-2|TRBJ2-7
CASSLAGQLSPAYEQYF
TGTGCCAGCAGCTTAGCGGGACAGCTCTCCCCCGCCTACGAGCAGTACTTC
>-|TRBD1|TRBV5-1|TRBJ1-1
CASSLDRGNTEAFF
TGCGCCAGCAGCTTGGACAGGGGGAACACTGAAGCTTTCTTT
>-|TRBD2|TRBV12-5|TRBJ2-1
CASGSIADGTRFYNEQFF
TGTGCTAGTGGTTCGATCGCGGATGGGACTAGGTTTTACAATGAGCAGTTCTTC
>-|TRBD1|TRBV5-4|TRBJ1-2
CASRDRDQYGYTF
TGTGCCAGCAGGGACAGGGACCAGTATGGCTACACCTTC
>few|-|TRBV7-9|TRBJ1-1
CASSLSGGTSTEAFF
TGTGCCAGCAGCTTAAGCGGGGGGACTTCCACTGAAGCTTTCTTT
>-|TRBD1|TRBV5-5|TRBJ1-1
CASSRTIGTGVNTEAFF
TGTGCCAGCAGCCGTACTATCGGGACAGGGGTGAACACTGAAGCTTTCTTT
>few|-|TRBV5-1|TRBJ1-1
CASSFAGAPTEAFF
TGCGCCAGCAGCTTCGCGGGCGCCCCGACTGAAGCTTTCTTT
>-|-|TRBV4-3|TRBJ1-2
CASSQVGGATNYGYTF
TGCGCCAGCAGCCAAGTGGGCGGGGCCACTAACTATGGCTACACCTTC
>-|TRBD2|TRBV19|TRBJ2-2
CASRATDTGLLNTGELFF
TGTGCCAGTAGGGCCACGGACACGGGACTATTGAACACCGGGGAGCTGTTTTTT
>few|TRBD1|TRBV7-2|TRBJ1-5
CASRGQADQPQHF
TGTGCCAGCAGGGGACAGGCGGATCAGCCCCAGCATTTT